This T cell receptor (beta chain) was captured in a study of Ad26.COV2.S vaccination and SARS-CoV-2 variants. TCRdb's table, derived via immunoSEQ multiplex PCR, lists solely in-frame clones and lacks some. The table has about 420,000 clones, around 87% seen once. V was trimmed by 4 bases and J by 1 base, leaving 13 bases between them. The CDR3 is 15 residues long. The germline V gene has CDR1 MGHRA and CDR2 YSYEKL. Specified treatment: 19 received Ad26.COV2.S at low or high dose, single or two shots; about 5 received placebo; per-sample allocation not given. On day 63 after the first injection, vaccine and placebo recipients gave samples. Vaccine was an Ad26 vector expressing Wuhan-strain SARS-CoV-2 spike.

Sequencing was performed on peripheral blood, taken in a trial of Ad26.COV2.S vaccine versus placebo. The sequence was collected from a person between 18 and 65 years old who received the Ad26.COV2.S COVID-19 vaccine or a placebo. The chain joins TRBV4-1 to TRBJ1-2; D is undetermined. The CDR3 region has the DNA TGCGCCAGCAGCCCTAGGACGTACCTTAACTATGGCTACACCTTC. It yields the protein CASSPRTYLNYGYTF.